The 8 T cell receptor beta chains listed next were all sequenced from one sample in a study of T cell responses to AZD1222 COVID-19 vaccine. Some clones are missing from TCRdb's copy, which holds only in-frame ones; the method was immunoSEQ multiplex PCR. The sample consists of 80,000 or so clones, 90% to 95% of them appearing once. The sequencing here drew on peripheral blood, taken on day 0 of AZD1222 vaccination. The source of these receptors is an adult in good health.

This clone was picked up one time. The rearrangement joins TRBV6-1 to TRBJ1-2; weak D call: TRBD1 (5 bases). This CDR3 comprises 15 residues. Trimming removed 2 bases at V and 5 bases at J, with 15 bases between. Germline CDR1 is MNHNS and CDR2 is SASEGT. In DNA form, the CDR3 reads TGTGCCAGCAGTGAAATTTGGGACGGAACTTATGGCTACACCTTC. It codes for CASSEIWDGTYGYTF.

The DNA of the CDR3 is TGTGCCAGCAGCTTGAGGGGCGACAGGGTCGAGCAGTACTTC. Amino acids: CASSLRGDRVEQYF. The chain links TRBV5-8 to TRBJ2-7; 7 nucleotides match TRBD1. CDR3 size: 14 residues. Trimming took 1 base from V and 6 from J; bases not matched to a gene: 7. In germline, CDR1 is SGHTS, CDR2 YDEGEE.

A word on this clone: A much more abundant neighbour one base away suggests this may be a read error. This chain joins TRBV6-6 and TRBJ2-5, with D perhaps matching TRBD2 (5 bases). Trimming took off 5 bases at V and 5 bases at J, with 18 bases between the two ends. There are 15 residues in the CDR3. The germline CDR1 and CDR2 sequences are MNHNY and SVGAGI (reference sequence). CDR3 bases: TGTGCCAGCAGTCGATCTGGAGCGGACCGCGAGACCCAGTACTTC. This translates into CASSRSGADRETQYF.

This clone appeared a single time. The chain links TRBV7-2 to TRBJ2-1; D could derive from TRBD1 or TRBD2 (7 bases each). Germline values: CDR1 SGHTA, CDR2 FQGNSA. Between the trimmed V and J ends, which lost 5 bases and 3 bases, there was a span of 17 bases. This CDR3 is built from 16 residues. The CDR3 is CASSLKRDSVYNEQFF. CDR3 in DNA: TGTGCCAGCAGCCTAAAGCGGGACAGTGTCTACAATGAGCAGTTCTTC.

The chain joins TRBV30 to TRBJ1-1, with 12 positions matching TRBD1. In germline, CDR1 is GTSNPN, CDR2 SVGIG (reference sequence). This CDR3 region has 17 residues. V was clipped by 6 bases and J by 0 bases; unmatched bases: 11. CDR3 nucleotides: TGTGCCTGTAGGGGCCGGGACAGGGGGCACGTGAACACTGAAGCTTTCTTT. Translating gives CACRGRDRGHVNTEAFF.

The V and J genes are TRBV19 and TRBJ1-2; no clear D. Germline-derived CDR1 and CDR2 are LNHDA and SQIVND (reference sequence). Trimming pared 6 bases from V and 0 bases from J, leaving 8 bases between. This CDR3 comprises 13 residues. CDR3 protein: CASSPQSNYGYTF. DNA for the CDR3: TGTGCCAGTAGCCCACAGTCTAACTATGGCTACACCTTC. Together with reference TRBV19 and TRBJ1-2, the CDR3 gives the full variable domain: DGGITQSPKYLFRKEGQNVTLSCEQNLNHDAMYWYRQDPGQGLRLIYYSQIVNDFQKGDIAEGYSVSREKKESFPLTVTSAQKNPTAFYLCASSPQSNYGYTFGSGTRLTVV.

This chain joins TRBV5-1 and TRBJ2-2; 9 bases match TRBD2. This CDR3 region has 16 residues. With V trimmed by 0 bases and J by 4 bases, 4 bases remained unmatched. Germline CDR1 is SGHRS and CDR2 is YFSETQ. The CDR3 loop is CASSLALAGSTGELFF. Here the CDR3 DNA reads TGCGCCAGCAGCTTGGCTCTAGCGGGGAGCACCGGGGAGCTGTTTTTT.

The chain joins TRBV7-2 to TRBJ1-2, with D possibly TRBD1 on 5 matching bases. Between the trimmed V and J ends, which lost 6 bases and 4 bases, there was a span of 9 bases. Per germline, CDR1 SGHTA and CDR2 FQGNSA. CDR3 length: 12 residues. The CDR3 sequence is CASSRDSYGYTF. The CDR3 DNA reads TGTGCCAGCAGTAGGGACTCCTATGGCTACACCTTC.